This TCR beta chain was recorded in a study of CD8 T cells in ankylosing spondylitis. Overall study results and limits: Characteristic, it appeared, of ankylosing spondylitis blood was a TCR beta motif of eight or nine highly homologous variants. As for the disease-linked clones, they showed a CD8+ phenotype and occurred at relatively low frequencies in peripheral blood.

Germline values: CDR1 LNHDA, CDR2 SQIVND (reference sequence). V was pared by 4 bases and J by 4 bases, with 13 bases between. The CDR3 sequence is 14 residues long. TCRdb re-derived calls from the 5' RACE reads in MiXCR, one entry per CDR3 protein. The sample yields 700,000 to 1,000,000 distinct CDR3 sequences, 10% to 15% seen once. As to this clonotype: The target antigen is unknown.

This sequence joins TRBV19 and TRBJ2-5; a possible D gene is TRBD2 (5 bases). Specimen: blood, either unsorted or a sorted T cell fraction (not recorded which). This TCR derives from a male donor with ankylosing spondylitis. The CDR3 loop reads CASSKWSRGETQYF. CDR3 bases: TGTGCCAGTAGTAAGTGGAGTCGGGGAGAGACCCAGTACTTC.